The 27 T cell receptor beta chains reported below all come from one sample, sequenced in a study of blood T cell repertoires in COVID-19. Data came from immunoSEQ multiplex PCR; TCRdb stores just in-frame clones and leaves some out. The table lists around 280,000 clones, roughly 87% of them singletons. Material for sequencing was PBMCs or T cells enriched from blood (not recorded which). The receptors were gathered from a woman aged 40 to 50 who had recovered from COVID-19.

V gene TRBV6-6 combines with J gene TRBJ1-2; a possible D gene is TRBD1 (6 bases). The CDR3 sequence is 14 residues long. Per germline, CDR1 MNHNY and CDR2 SVGAGI (reference sequence). Deletions cut 6 bases from V and 1 base from J, with 12 bases between. CDR3 amino acids: CASSDAGDNYGYTF. CDR3 sequence (DNA): TGTGCCAGCAGCGACGCAGGGGATAACTATGGCTACACCTTC.

The chain combines TRBV10-1 with TRBJ2-2, with D possibly matching TRBD1 (6 bases). V dropped 3 bases and J dropped 8 bases, with 16 bases sitting between them. Germline V lookup: CDR1 WNHNN, CDR2 SYGVQD (reference sequence). The CDR3 covers 15 residues. The CDR3 region has the DNA TGCGCCAGCAGTGAAATAACAGGGTCGGCAGGGGAGCTGTTTTTT. This codes for CASSEITGSAGELFF.

The chain couples TRBV30 to TRBJ1-3; D remains unclear. The CDR3 length is 14 residues. Between the trimmed V and J ends, which lost 0 bases and 3 bases, there was a span of 9 bases. Germline CDR1 reads GTSNPN; CDR2 reads SVGIG (reference sequence). CDR3 protein: CAWSVKAGGNTIYF. The CDR3 coding sequence is TGTGCCTGGAGTGTAAAGGCAGGTGGAAACACCATATATTTT.

The table lists this clone with a count of one. The chain carries TRBV19 and TRBJ1-2; the D gene is possibly TRBD1 (5 bases). Germline CDR1 is LNHDA and CDR2 is SQIVND (reference sequence). V was cut by 7 bases and J by 7 bases, with 22 bases left in between. The CDR3 spans 15 residues. This CDR3 reads CASTQTGRSHGGYTF. Written as DNA, the CDR3 is TGTGCCAGTACCCAAACAGGAAGATCTCATGGTGGCTACACCTTC.

The rearrangement uses TRBV27 and TRBJ1-2, with a possible D match to TRBD1 (6 bases). Trimming left V 4 bases short and J 6 bases short, with 9 bases between. This CDR3 contains 12 residues. The germline V gene has CDR1 MNHEY and CDR2 SMNVEV (reference sequence). The CDR3 here is CASSSTGHGYTF. In nucleotides, the CDR3 is TGTGCCAGCAGTTCAACAGGGCATGGCTACACCTTC.

The genes are TRBV30 and TRBJ1-4, with D perhaps TRBD1 (6 bases). Trimming took off 2 bases at V and 8 bases at J, with 18 bases between the two ends. Germline V gene data show CDR1 as GTSNPN and CDR2 as SVGIG (reference sequence). The CDR3 contains 15 residues. The CDR3: CAWSPTETGGEKLFF. The CDR3 DNA is TGTGCCTGGAGTCCGACGGAGACAGGCGGCGAAAAACTGTTTTTT.

This chain connects TRBV5-1 to TRBJ2-7, with 8 bases identical to TRBD2. V gave up 4 bases and J gave up 3 bases; unmatched junction bases: 3. CDR3 size: 13 residues. The germline CDR1 and CDR2 sequences are SGHRS and YFSETQ. CDR3 coding DNA: TGCGCCAGCAGCCCGGCGGGGGGCTACGAGCAGTACTTC. Its protein is CASSPAGGYEQYF.

This clone was detected ten times or more. This chain joins TRBV4-1 and TRBJ2-6; 10 positions agree with TRBD1. Germline CDR1 and CDR2: MGHRA and YSYEKL. V was pared by 2 bases and J by 0 bases, with 10 bases of the junction left unmatched. The CDR3 is made up of 20 amino acids. The CDR3 coding sequence is TGCGCCAGCAGCCAATCTCTTGGACAGGGGGAAGTCTCTGGGGCCAACGTCCTGACTTTC. Translating it yields CASSQSLGQGEVSGANVLTF.

The chain uses TRBV9 and TRBJ1-2; 8 bases agree with TRBD1. Per the germline V gene, CDR1 is SGDLS and CDR2 is YYNGEE. J gave up 5 bases and V 3 bases, and 12 bases lay outside the gene matches. CDR3 size: 16 residues. The CDR3 DNA sequence: TGTGCCAGCAGCGCGGGGGTCCAGGGGGCTGGGTATGGCTACACCTTC. This codes for CASSAGVQGAGYGYTF. Combining the CDR3 with reference TRBV9 and TRBJ1-2 gives the whole variable domain DSGVTQTPKHLITATGQRVTLRCSPRSGDLSVYWYQQSLDQGLQFLIQYYNGEERAKGNILERFSAQQFPDLHSELNLSSLELGDSALYFCASSAGVQGAGYGYTFGSGTRLTVV.

The V call is TRBV7-2, the J call TRBJ2-2; D possibly corresponds to TRBD2 (5 bases). Trimming removed 0 bases from V and 5 bases from J, with 10 bases in between. Germline V gives CDR1 SGHTA, CDR2 FQGNSA. The CDR3 extends over 15 amino acids. CDR3 protein: CASSLAGAVTGELFF. Written as DNA, the CDR3 is TGTGCCAGCAGCTTAGCGGGAGCCGTTACCGGGGAGCTGTTTTTT.

The V gene is TRBV5-1, the J gene TRBJ2-7; possible D gene TRBD2, 6 bases. The V gene's germline CDR1 is SGHRS and CDR2 YFSETQ. Trimming shortened V by 1 base and J by 3 bases, and 17 bases separated the two germline ends. The CDR3 loop spans 16 amino acids. The CDR3 reads CASSLISGPGDYEQYF. The CDR3 nucleotides read TGCGCCAGCAGCTTGATCAGCGGGCCAGGAGACTACGAGCAGTACTTC.

This chain uses TRBV5-1 with TRBJ2-5; D ambiguous. The CDR3 consists of 14 residues. Deletions cut 2 bases from V and 1 base from J, with 9 bases between. The germline gives CDR1 SGHRS, CDR2 YFSETQ. The CDR3 loop reads CASSFAGSQETQYF. DNA of the CDR3: TGCGCCAGCAGCTTCGCAGGCTCCCAAGAGACCCAGTACTTC.

The rearrangement links TRBV29-1 to TRBJ2-7, with 11 bases matching TRBD1. The J segment lost 7 bases and the V segment lost 7 bases, leaving 9 bases of the junction unmatched. The CDR3 covers 13 residues. Looked up from germline, CDR1 is SQVTM and CDR2 is ANQGSEA. The CDR3 nucleotides are TGCAGCGCCGAAGGACAGGGGGCGGGGGAGCAGTACTTC. It is translated as CSAEGQGAGEQYF.

This clone appeared a single time. V and J are TRBV7-9 and TRBJ2-1; 8 bases are shared with TRBD2. This CDR3 contains 14 residues. The V and J ends lost 7 bases and 5 bases, in that order; junction bases with no gene match: 7. Germline assignment: CDR1 SEHNR and CDR2 FQNEAQ (reference sequence). The DNA of the CDR3 is TGTGCCAGCAAGCAACGGGAGGGGGACAATGAGCAGTTCTTC. Its protein product is CASKQREGDNEQFF.

The V and J genes are TRBV28 and TRBJ2-5; 9 nucleotides agree with TRBD2. This CDR3 contains 16 residues. The trim removed 6 bases at V and 2 bases at J, leaving 10 bases unmatched. In germline, CDR1 is MDHEN, CDR2 SYDVKM. This CDR3 reads CASRTSGPREQETQYF. For the CDR3, the DNA is TGTGCCAGCAGGACTAGCGGTCCCCGGGAGCAAGAGACCCAGTACTTC.

This chain connects TRBV5-1 to TRBJ1-3, with TRBD1 matching over 8 bases. The J segment lost 3 bases and the V segment lost 4 bases, leaving 12 bases of the junction unmatched. Germline CDR1 is SGHRS and CDR2 is YFSETQ. This CDR3 contains 17 residues. The CDR3 coding sequence is TGCGCCAGCAGCACCAACTTCCAGGGGGCTGGTGGAAACACCATATATTTT. Residues: CASSTNFQGAGGNTIYF.

This clone came up once. The V and J genes are TRBV6-6 and TRBJ1-2; 7 nucleotides agree with TRBD1. The germline V gene encodes CDR1 MNHNY and CDR2 SVGAGI (reference sequence). V shed 5 bases, J shed 0 bases, and the junction held 12 bases outside the gene matches. The CDR3 runs 17 residues. The CDR3 here is CASSPGGGGPSNYGYTF. CDR3 DNA: TGTGCCAGCAGTCCGGGCGGAGGGGGCCCATCTAACTATGGCTACACCTTC.

The V and J genes are TRBV28 and TRBJ1-4; D unresolved. V was trimmed by 6 bases and J by 6 bases, leaving 14 bases between them. Per the germline V gene, CDR1 is MDHEN and CDR2 is SYDVKM. This CDR3 has 14 residues. The CDR3: CASSHDFRDEKLFF. CDR3 DNA sequence: TGTGCCAGCAGCCACGATTTTCGGGATGAAAAACTGTTTTTT.

The gene calls are TRBV12-3 or TRBV12-4 and TRBJ1-2, with a possible D match to TRBD1 (5 bases). CDR3 length equals 13 residues. The ends were cut back, 4 bases at V and 2 bases at J, with 8 bases in the middle. DNA for the CDR3: TGTGCCAGCAGTTCCCACAGGAACTATGGCTACACCTTC. This encodes CASSSHRNYGYTF.

V usage is TRBV6-2 or TRBV6-3 and J usage is TRBJ2-7, with 9 positions matching TRBD1. Germline CDR1 and CDR2: MNHEY and SVGEGT. Trimming took 6 bases from V and 7 from J; bases not matched to a gene: 13. The CDR3 loop spans 15 amino acids. DNA of the CDR3: TGTGCCAGCAGCCCACTCCGGACAGGGGTCGTTGAGCAGTACTTC. This translates into CASSPLRTGVVEQYF.

This CDR3 is CASSSIRGTDLIETQYF. In nucleotides, the CDR3 is TGTGCCAGCAGCTCAATAAGGGGCACCGATCTAATCGAGACCCAGTACTTC. This chain links TRBV7-2 with TRBJ2-5; a weak D match, TRBD1 (5 bases). This CDR3 spans 17 amino acids. Germline V gives CDR1 SGHTA, CDR2 FQGNSA. Trimming cost V 4 bases and J 5 bases, with 23 bases left between them. The full variable domain, with the rest looked up from reference TRBV7-2 and TRBJ2-5, is GAGVSQSPSNKVTEKGKDVELRCDPISGHTALYWYRQSLGQGLEFLIYFQGNSAPDKSGLPSDRFSAERTGGSVSTLTIQRTQQEDSAVYLCASSSIRGTDLIETQYFGPGTRLLVL.

The chain employs TRBV25-1 and TRBJ2-3, with D maybe TRBD1 (6 bases). The ends were cut back, 6 bases at V and 5 bases at J, with 18 bases in the middle. Germline CDR1 and CDR2: MGHDK and SYGVNS. CDR3 length: 15 residues. The CDR3 DNA sequence: TGTGCCAGCAGCCCGAGGGGGTCCCTTAAAGATACGCAGTATTTT. Translating it yields CASSPRGSLKDTQYF. The whole variable domain, filled in from reference TRBV25-1 and TRBJ2-3, reads EADIYQTPRYLVIGTGKKITLECSQTMGHDKMYWYQQDPGMELHLIHYSYGVNSTEKGDLSSESTVSRIRTEHFPLTLESARPSHTSQYLCASSPRGSLKDTQYFGPGTRLTVL.

The chain links TRBV24-1 to TRBJ2-7, with TRBD2 matching over 11 bases. CDR1 and CDR2 from the germline V gene are KGHDR and SFDVKD. This CDR3 is built from 16 residues. The V gene end was trimmed by 0 bases and the J gene end by 2 bases; junction bases not matched to a gene: 2. The CDR3: CATSDLGTSGTYEQYF. The CDR3 nucleotides read TGTGCCACCAGTGATTTGGGGACTAGCGGCACCTACGAGCAGTACTTC.

The rearrangement links TRBV24-1 to TRBJ1-2, with D unclear. The ends were cut back, 0 bases at V and 6 bases at J, with 7 bases in the middle. Germline V CDR1 and CDR2: KGHDR, SFDVKD. This CDR3 is built from 13 residues. CDR3 sequence: CATSDLHQDGYTF. The CDR3 DNA sequence: TGTGCCACCAGTGATTTGCATCAGGATGGCTACACCTTC.

V usage is TRBV9 and J usage is TRBJ1-3; weak D call: TRBD1 (6 bases). Per the germline V gene, CDR1 is SGDLS and CDR2 is YYNGEE. The germline V and J ends were trimmed by 0 bases and 2 bases, with 12 bases remaining between them. The CDR3 covers 16 residues. The CDR3 DNA reads as TGTGCCAGCAGCGTAGAGGCGACAGGACCTGGAAACACCATATATTTT. Encoded protein: CASSVEATGPGNTIYF.

The gene calls are TRBV11-2 and TRBJ1-1; D may be TRBD1 (6 bases). The CDR3 sequence is 15 residues long. Germline CDR1 and CDR2: SGHAT and FQNNGV. Deletions cut 5 bases from V and 4 bases from J, with 17 bases between. In DNA form, the CDR3 reads TGTGCCAGCAGCACTCAATTTTCCAGGGGCACTGAAGCTTTCTTT. Translated, it gives CASSTQFSRGTEAFF.

This sequence joins TRBV5-1 and TRBJ2-3; possible D gene TRBD1, 6 bases. CDR1 is SGHRS, CDR2 YFSETQ, per germline. The CDR3 runs to 16 residues. V was shortened by 4 bases and J by 3 bases, with 18 bases between the two germline ends. CDR3 DNA: TGCGCCAGCAGCGGTACTATTCTAGGGGGAACAGATACGCAGTATTTT. Its translation: CASSGTILGGTDTQYF.